This is a list of T cell receptor beta chains from one sample in a study of cytomegalovirus exposure and HLA in healthy donors. Generated by immunoSEQ multiplex PCR, the TCRdb table keeps only in-frame clones and is missing some. The sample holds about 160,000 clones, 70% to 85% seen once. Specimen: PBMCs. Receptor source: a man aged 30 to 45 in good health and CMV-seropositive. The CDR3 runs from the conserved cysteine through the conserved F or W. D genes are given only for firm matches. Expanded clones are given a class, and other clones once, few, many or no size at all.

j_call clone_size d_call v_call cdr3_aa cdr3_nt
TRBJ1-2 NA NA TRBV2 CASSPGTGRHGYTF TGTGCCAGCAGCCCCGGAACAGGGCGGCATGGCTACACCTTC
TRBJ1-2 NA TRBD1 TRBV14 CASSQRGQGPYGYTF TGTGCCAGCAGCCAACGGGGACAGGGCCCCTATGGCTACACCTTC
TRBJ2-7 NA NA TRBV4-1 CASSQDDGLEQYF TGCGCCAGCAGCCAAGATGACGGGTTGGAGCAGTACTTC
TRBJ2-2 NA TRBD2 TRBV28 CAASSGGVNTGELFF TGTGCCGCCAGCAGCGGGGGAGTAAACACCGGGGAGCTGTTTTTT
TRBJ2-1 few TRBD2 TRBV30 CAWAGTSGGVVQFF TGTGCCTGGGCGGGGACTAGCGGGGGTGTTGTGCAGTTCTTC
TRBJ2-5 NA NA TRBV29-1 CSVAGGVYQETQYF TGCAGCGTTGCTGGCGGGGTATACCAAGAGACCCAGTACTTC
TRBJ2-3 NA TRBD2 TRBV28 CASSLSPSGGSEPDTQYF TGTGCCAGCAGTTTATCTCCTAGCGGGGGGAGTGAGCCAGATACGCAGTATTTT
TRBJ2-7 NA NA TRBV6-1 CASRSSYEQYF TGTGCCAGCCGGAGCTCCTACGAGCAGTACTTC
TRBJ2-7 NA TRBD2 TRBV4-1 CASSPTSGDYEQYF TGCGCCAGCAGCCCCACTAGCGGGGACTACGAGCAGTACTTC
TRBJ1-3 NA NA TRBV25-1 CASSEEGRYSGNTIYF TGTGCCAGCAGTGAGGAGGGGCGCTACTCTGGAAACACCATATATTTT
TRBJ2-5 NA NA TRBV13 CASSVPGHHQDAQYF TGTGCCAGCAGCGTGCCGGGACACCACCAAGATGCCCAGTACTTC
TRBJ2-7 few TRBD1 TRBV5-4 CASSLRTGGEYEQYF TGTGCCAGCAGCTTGAGGACAGGGGGCGAGTACGAGCAGTACTTC
TRBJ1-1 NA TRBD1 TRBV30 CAWSVTGGDTEAFF TGTGCCTGGAGTGTAACAGGGGGGGACACTGAAGCTTTCTTT